The 11 T cell receptor beta chains in this list originate from one sample, sequenced in a study of PD-1 blockade in classical Hodgkin lymphoma. Time point described: cycle 4 day 1 (C4D1), after more than 5 weeks of nivolumab. There was relapse after autologous stem cell transplantation in every patient, and there was variation in brentuximab vedotin exposure. Clones were read by immunoSEQ multiplex PCR, and TCRdb kept only the in-frame ones, dropping some. This table has 46,000 or so clones, around 78% appearing once. The material sequenced was peripheral blood mononuclear cells (PBMCs), taken before the fourth cycle of nivolumab. The receptors were sampled from a human donor with classical Hodgkin lymphoma.

The sample holds a few counts of this clone. The rearrangement links TRBV19 to TRBJ1-5, with D possibly matching TRBD1 (5 bases). Trimming cost V 1 base and J 5 bases, with 15 bases left between them. The CDR3 loop spans 16 amino acids. Germline V CDR1 and CDR2: LNHDA, SQIVND (reference sequence). The CDR3 sequence is CASSIVWEQAYQPQHF. The CDR3 DNA reads TGTGCCAGTAGTATAGTCTGGGAACAGGCCTATCAGCCCCAGCATTTT. Supplemented by reference TRBV19 and TRBJ1-5, the full variable domain reads DGGITQSPKYLFRKEGQNVTLSCEQNLNHDAMYWYRQDPGQGLRLIYYSQIVNDFQKGDIAEGYSVSREKKESFPLTVTSAQKNPTAFYLCASSIVWEQAYQPQHFGDGTRLSIL.

V usage is TRBV18 and J usage is TRBJ1-6; 7 positions agree with TRBD1. This CDR3 is 16 amino acids long. Looked up from germline, CDR1 is KGHSH and CDR2 is LQKENI. The V and J ends lost 3 bases and 7 bases, in that order; junction bases with no gene match: 9. CDR3 sequence reads: CASSPNDRASNSPLHF. The CDR3 nucleotides are TGTGCCAGCTCACCCAATGACAGGGCCAGCAATTCACCCCTCCACTTT.

A few counts support this clone. The chain is built from TRBV6-1 and TRBJ1-1, with D unclear. The CDR3 totals 13 residues. V was trimmed by 3 bases and J by 2 bases, leaving 7 bases between them. Germline values: CDR1 MNHNS, CDR2 SASEGT. The DNA of the CDR3 is TGTGCCAGCAGTGATTGGGGTAACACTGAAGCTTTCTTT. Translating it yields CASSDWGNTEAFF.

This chain connects TRBV27 to TRBJ2-2; no firm D call. Germline CDR1 is MNHEY and CDR2 is SMNVEV (reference sequence). The CDR3 spans 13 residues. V was clipped by 0 bases and J by 3 bases, with 2 bases between them. This CDR3 is CASSLSYTGELFF. The CDR3, as DNA: TGTGCCAGCAGTTTATCCTACACCGGGGAGCTGTTTTTT.

The chain links TRBV19 to TRBJ2-1; 7 bases map to TRBD2. V shed 6 bases, J shed 2 bases, and the junction held 10 bases outside the gene matches. Germline values: CDR1 LNHDA, CDR2 SQIVND (reference sequence). CDR3 length equals 16 residues. The CDR3 DNA reads TGTGCCAGTAGACATAGACTAGCAGCAGCCTACAATGAGCAGTTCTTC. Protein product: CASRHRLAAAYNEQFF. Supplemented by reference TRBV19 and TRBJ2-1, the full variable domain reads DGGITQSPKYLFRKEGQNVTLSCEQNLNHDAMYWYRQDPGQGLRLIYYSQIVNDFQKGDIAEGYSVSREKKESFPLTVTSAQKNPTAFYLCASRHRLAAAYNEQFFGPGTRLTVL.

This clone was found once. This chain joins TRBV30 and TRBJ1-2; D gene uncertain. V shed 3 bases and J shed 5 bases, with 22 bases lying between them. Germline CDR1 and CDR2: GTSNPN and SVGIG (reference sequence). This CDR3 comprises 16 residues. The CDR3 here is CAWRGVGPAFGYGYTF. The CDR3, as DNA: TGTGCCTGGAGAGGAGTAGGGCCCGCGTTTGGGTATGGCTACACCTTC.

The J gene is TRBJ2-2, the V gene TRBV30; D perhaps matches TRBD1 (6 bases). This CDR3 contains 14 residues. V shed 0 bases and J shed 4 bases, with 9 bases lying between them. CDR1 and CDR2 (germline): GTSNPN, SVGIG (reference sequence). CDR3 sequence reads: CAWSVQGGTGELFF. The CDR3 coding sequence is TGTGCCTGGAGTGTACAGGGCGGCACCGGGGAGCTGTTTTTT.

This clone was seen a handful of times. The rearrangement uses TRBV7-3 and TRBJ1-1, with D perhaps TRBD1 (5 bases). The CDR3 has 13 amino acids. Trimming took off 2 bases at V and 4 bases at J, with 8 bases between the two ends. Germline CDR1 and CDR2: SGHTA and FQGTGA. The CDR3 DNA follows: TGTGCCAGCAGCTTAGGGCAGGGCACTGAAGCTTTCTTT. Translated: CASSLGQGTEAFF.

This rearrangement joins TRBV5-8 to TRBJ1-5, with 9 bases aligning to TRBD1. J lost 5 bases, V lost 4 bases, and 4 bases had no gene match. The CDR3 sequence is 14 residues long. Germline V lookup: CDR1 SGHTS, CDR2 YDEGEE. The CDR3 DNA sequence: TGTGCCAGCAGCACGCGGACAGGGGATCAGCCCCAGCATTTT. Its protein product is CASSTRTGDQPQHF. Together with reference TRBV5-8 and TRBJ1-5, the CDR3 gives the full variable domain: EAGVTQSPTHLIKTRGQQATLRCSPISGHTSVYWYQQALGLGLQFLLWYDEGEERNRGNFPPRFSGRQFPNYSSELNVNALELEDSALYLCASSTRTGDQPQHFGDGTRLSIL.

The chain links TRBV6-1 to TRBJ1-2; 9 positions agree with TRBD1. The CDR3 spans 14 residues. Germline CDR1 is MNHNS and CDR2 is SASEGT. Trimming removed 7 bases from V and 3 bases from J; junction bases left unmatched: 6. In DNA, the CDR3 is TGTGCCAGCACCCCCGGGGACAGGGACTATGGCTACACCTTC. Protein: CASTPGDRDYGYTF.

The chain recombines TRBV6-1 with TRBJ2-1; TRBD2 agrees at 10 bases. Trimming took 0 bases from V and 7 from J; bases not matched to a gene: 15. Per the germline V gene, CDR1 is MNHNS and CDR2 is SASEGT. This CDR3 comprises 19 residues. The CDR3 region is CASSEASLFERGGRNEQFF. CDR3 DNA sequence: TGTGCCAGCAGTGAAGCTTCCCTCTTCGAGCGGGGGGGCCGAAATGAGCAGTTCTTC.